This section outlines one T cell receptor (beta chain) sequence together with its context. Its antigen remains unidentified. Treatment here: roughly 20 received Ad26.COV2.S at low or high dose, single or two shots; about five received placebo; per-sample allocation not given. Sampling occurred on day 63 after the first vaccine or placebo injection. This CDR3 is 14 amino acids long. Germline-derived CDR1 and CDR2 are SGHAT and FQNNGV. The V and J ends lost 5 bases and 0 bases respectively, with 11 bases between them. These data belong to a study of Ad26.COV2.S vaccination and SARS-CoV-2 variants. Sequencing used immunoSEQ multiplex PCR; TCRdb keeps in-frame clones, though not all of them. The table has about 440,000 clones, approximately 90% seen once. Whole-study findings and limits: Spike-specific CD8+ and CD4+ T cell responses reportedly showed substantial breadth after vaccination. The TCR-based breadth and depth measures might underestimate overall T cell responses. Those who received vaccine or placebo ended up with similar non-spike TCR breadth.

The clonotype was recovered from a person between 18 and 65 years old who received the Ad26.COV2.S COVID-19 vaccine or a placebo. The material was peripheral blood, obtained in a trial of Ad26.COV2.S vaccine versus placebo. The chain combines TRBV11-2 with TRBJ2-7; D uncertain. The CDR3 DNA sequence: TGTGCCAGCAGCAGAACGGACCACTCCTACGAGCAGTACTTC. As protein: CASSRTDHSYEQYF.